One T cell receptor (beta chain) is described in this entry. This entry belongs to a study of blood T cell repertoires in COVID-19. Looking at the study overall: Material from acute and convalescent COVID-19 was sourced from the United States, Italy and Spain. T cells, B-cell-depleted T cells, or PBMCs supplied cDNA or gDNA.

The CDR3 has 12 residues. The V end was cut by 2 bases, the J end by 6 bases, with 5 bases between. Germline V lookup: CDR1 MNHEY, CDR2 SMNVEV (reference sequence). In the authors' methods: By means of reference gene primer amplification, nucleated cell counts were estimated. Sequencing was performed with immunoSEQ multiplex PCR; in TCRdb, only in-frame clones are kept and a portion is missing. For V, J and clone size, that table is used; D and trimming come from the DNA. The sample holds about 230,000 clones; roughly 83% are singletons and the top ten take around 30%. The receptor was derived from a middle-aged man with acute or convalescent COVID-19. Input material: peripheral blood. The chain joins TRBV27 to TRBJ1-5; no clear D. The CDR3 DNA reads TGTGCCAGCAGTTTAATCGGTCAGCCCCAGCATTTT. Residues: CASSLIGQPQHF.